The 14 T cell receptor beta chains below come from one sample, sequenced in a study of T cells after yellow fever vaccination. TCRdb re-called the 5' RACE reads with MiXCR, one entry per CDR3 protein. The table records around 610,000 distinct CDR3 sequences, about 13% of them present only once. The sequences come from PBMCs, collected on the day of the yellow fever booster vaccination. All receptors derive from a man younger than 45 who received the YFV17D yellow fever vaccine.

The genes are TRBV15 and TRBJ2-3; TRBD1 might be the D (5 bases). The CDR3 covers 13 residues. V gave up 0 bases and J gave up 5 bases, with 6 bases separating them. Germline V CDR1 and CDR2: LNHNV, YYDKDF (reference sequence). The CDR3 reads CATSRDQGDTQYF. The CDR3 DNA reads TGTGCCACCAGCAGAGATCAGGGAGATACGCAGTATTTT.

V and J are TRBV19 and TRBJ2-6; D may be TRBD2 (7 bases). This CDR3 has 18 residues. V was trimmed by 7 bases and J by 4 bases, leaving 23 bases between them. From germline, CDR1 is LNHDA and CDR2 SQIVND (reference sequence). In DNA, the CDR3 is TGTGCCAGTACCGCATCGGCGGGGGCGCTCTCCGGGGCCAACGTCCTGACTTTC. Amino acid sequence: CASTASAGALSGANVLTF.

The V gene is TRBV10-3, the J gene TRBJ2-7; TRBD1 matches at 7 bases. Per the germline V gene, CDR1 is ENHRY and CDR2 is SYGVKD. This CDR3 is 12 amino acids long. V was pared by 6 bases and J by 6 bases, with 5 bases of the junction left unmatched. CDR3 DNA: TGTGCCATCAGCGCCCCAGGGGGCGAGCAGTACTTC. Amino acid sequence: CAISAPGGEQYF.

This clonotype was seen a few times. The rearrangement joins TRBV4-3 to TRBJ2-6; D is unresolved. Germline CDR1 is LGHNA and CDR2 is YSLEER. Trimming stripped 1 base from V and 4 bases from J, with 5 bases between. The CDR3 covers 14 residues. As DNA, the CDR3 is TGCGCCAGCAGCCAAGTCCAAGGGGCCAACGTCCTGACTTTC. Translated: CASSQVQGANVLTF.

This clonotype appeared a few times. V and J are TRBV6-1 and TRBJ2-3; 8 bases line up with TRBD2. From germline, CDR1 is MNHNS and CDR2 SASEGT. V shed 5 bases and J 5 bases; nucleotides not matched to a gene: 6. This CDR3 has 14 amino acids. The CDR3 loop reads CASSPGLGRDTQYF. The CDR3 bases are TGTGCCAGCAGTCCGGGACTAGGGAGAGATACGCAGTATTTT.

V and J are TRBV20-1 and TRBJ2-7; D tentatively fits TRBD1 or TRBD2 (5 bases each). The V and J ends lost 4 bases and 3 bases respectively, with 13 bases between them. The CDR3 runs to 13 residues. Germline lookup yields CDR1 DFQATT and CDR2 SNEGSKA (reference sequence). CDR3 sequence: CSANGRGDYEQYF. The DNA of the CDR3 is TGCAGTGCTAATGGACGAGGGGACTACGAGCAGTACTTC.

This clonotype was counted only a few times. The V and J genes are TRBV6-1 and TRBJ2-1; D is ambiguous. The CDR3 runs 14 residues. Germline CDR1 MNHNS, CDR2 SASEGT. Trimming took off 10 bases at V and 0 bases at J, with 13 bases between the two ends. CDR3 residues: CAIRLGISYNEQFF. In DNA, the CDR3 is TGTGCCATAAGACTGGGGATCTCCTACAATGAGCAGTTCTTC.

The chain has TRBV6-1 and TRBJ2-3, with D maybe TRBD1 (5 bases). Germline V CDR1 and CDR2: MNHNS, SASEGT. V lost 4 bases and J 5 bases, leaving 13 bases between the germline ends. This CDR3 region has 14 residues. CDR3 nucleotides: TGTGCCAGCAGTGTTGGGGCAGGCATAGATACGCAGTATTTT. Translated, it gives CASSVGAGIDTQYF.

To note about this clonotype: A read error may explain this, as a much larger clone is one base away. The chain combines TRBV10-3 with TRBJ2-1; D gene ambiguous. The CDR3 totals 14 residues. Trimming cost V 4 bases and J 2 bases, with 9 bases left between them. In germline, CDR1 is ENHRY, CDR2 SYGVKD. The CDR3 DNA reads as TGTGCCATCAGTGCCGACGGGCCCTACAATGAGCAGTTCTTC. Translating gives CAISADGPYNEQFF.

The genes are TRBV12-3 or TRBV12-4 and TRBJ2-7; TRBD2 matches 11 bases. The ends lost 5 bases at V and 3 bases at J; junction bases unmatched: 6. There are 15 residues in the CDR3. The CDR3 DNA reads TGTGCCAGCAGTACGGGACTAGCGGTTTTCTACGAGCAGTACTTC. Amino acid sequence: CASSTGLAVFYEQYF.

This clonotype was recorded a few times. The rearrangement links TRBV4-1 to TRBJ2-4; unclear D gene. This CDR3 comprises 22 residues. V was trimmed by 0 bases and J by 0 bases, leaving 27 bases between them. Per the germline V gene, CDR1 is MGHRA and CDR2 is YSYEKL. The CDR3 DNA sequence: TGCGCCAGCAGCCAAGATCCCGTCCAAATTTCTGCCTTACCTTTAGCCAAAAACATTCAGTACTTC. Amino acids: CASSQDPVQISALPLAKNIQYF.

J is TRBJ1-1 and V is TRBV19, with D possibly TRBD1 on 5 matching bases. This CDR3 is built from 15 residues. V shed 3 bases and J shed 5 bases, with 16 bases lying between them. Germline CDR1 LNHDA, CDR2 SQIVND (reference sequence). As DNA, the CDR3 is TGTGCCAGTAGTATGGATGGGGGATTGAGGACTGAAGCTTTCTTT. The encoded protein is CASSMDGGLRTEAFF.

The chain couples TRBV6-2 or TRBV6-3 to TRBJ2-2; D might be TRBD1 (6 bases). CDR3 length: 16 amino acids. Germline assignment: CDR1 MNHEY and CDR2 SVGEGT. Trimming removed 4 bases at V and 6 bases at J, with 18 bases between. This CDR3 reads CASSSLLQGIPGELFF. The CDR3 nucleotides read TGTGCCAGCAGTTCCCTACTACAGGGTATCCCCGGGGAGCTGTTTTTT.

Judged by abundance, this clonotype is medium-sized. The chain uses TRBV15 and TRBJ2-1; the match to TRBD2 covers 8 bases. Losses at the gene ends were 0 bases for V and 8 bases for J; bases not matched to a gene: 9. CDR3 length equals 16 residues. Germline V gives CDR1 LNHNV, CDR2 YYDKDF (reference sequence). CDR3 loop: CATSRDVGLGGHEQFF. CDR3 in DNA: TGTGCCACCAGCAGAGATGTGGGACTAGGAGGCCATGAGCAGTTCTTC.